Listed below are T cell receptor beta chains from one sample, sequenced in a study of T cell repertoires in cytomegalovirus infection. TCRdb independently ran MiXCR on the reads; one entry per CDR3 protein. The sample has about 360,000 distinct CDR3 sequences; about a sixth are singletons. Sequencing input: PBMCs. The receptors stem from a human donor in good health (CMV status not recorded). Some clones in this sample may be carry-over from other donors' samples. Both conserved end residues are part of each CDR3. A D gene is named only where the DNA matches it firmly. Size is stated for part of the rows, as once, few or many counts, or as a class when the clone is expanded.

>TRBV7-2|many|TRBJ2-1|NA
CASSNMGYNEQFF
TGTGCCAGCAGCAATATGGGTTACAATGAGCAGTTCTTC
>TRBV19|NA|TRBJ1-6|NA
CASNRGPPSSYNSPLHF
TGTGCCAGTAACCGAGGACCCCCGAGCTCCTATAATTCACCCCTCCACTTT
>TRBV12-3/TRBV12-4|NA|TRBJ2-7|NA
CASSRGRYEQYF
TGTGCCAGCAGCCGGGGACGTTACGAGCAGTACTTC
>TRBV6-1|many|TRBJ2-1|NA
CASSTGTLYNEQFF
TGTGCCAGCAGTACCGGGACTCTATACAATGAGCAGTTCTTC
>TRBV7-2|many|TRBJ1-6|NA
CASSHWASGSSYNSPLHF
TGTGCCAGCAGCCATTGGGCTTCTGGGAGCTCCTATAATTCACCCCTCCACTTT
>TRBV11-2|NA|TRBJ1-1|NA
CASSPQYNTEAFF
TGTGCCAGCAGCCCTCAATACAACACTGAAGCTTTCTTT
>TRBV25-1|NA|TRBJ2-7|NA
CASSGLSYEQYF
TGTGCCAGCAGTGGCCTCTCCTACGAGCAGTACTTC
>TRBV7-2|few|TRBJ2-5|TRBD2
CASSLGGGRAAWYQETQYF
TGTGCCAGCAGCTTAGGAGGCGGGAGGGCTGCTTGGTACCAAGAGACCCAGTACTTC
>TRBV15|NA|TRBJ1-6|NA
CATSRDLGKNSPLHF
TGTGCCACCAGCAGAGATCTGGGGAAAAATTCACCCCTCCACTTT
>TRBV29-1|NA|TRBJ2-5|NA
CSTSAGGETQYF
TGCAGCACGAGTGCCGGGGGAGAGACCCAGTACTTC